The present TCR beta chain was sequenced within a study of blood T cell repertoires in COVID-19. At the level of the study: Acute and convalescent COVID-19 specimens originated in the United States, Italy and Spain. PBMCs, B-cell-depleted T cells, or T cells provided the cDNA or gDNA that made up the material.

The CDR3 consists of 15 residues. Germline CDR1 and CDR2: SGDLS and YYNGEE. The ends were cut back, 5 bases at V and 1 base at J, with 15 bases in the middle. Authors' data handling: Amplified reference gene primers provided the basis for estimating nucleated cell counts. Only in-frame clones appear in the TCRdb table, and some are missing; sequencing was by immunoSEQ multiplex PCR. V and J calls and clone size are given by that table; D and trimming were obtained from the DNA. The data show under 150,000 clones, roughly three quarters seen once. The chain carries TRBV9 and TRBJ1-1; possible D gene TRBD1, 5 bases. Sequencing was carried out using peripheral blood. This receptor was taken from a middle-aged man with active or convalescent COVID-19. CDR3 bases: TGTGCCAGCAGTCCCCTCTGGGGGGGGAACACTGAAGCTTTCTTT. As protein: CASSPLWGGNTEAFF.